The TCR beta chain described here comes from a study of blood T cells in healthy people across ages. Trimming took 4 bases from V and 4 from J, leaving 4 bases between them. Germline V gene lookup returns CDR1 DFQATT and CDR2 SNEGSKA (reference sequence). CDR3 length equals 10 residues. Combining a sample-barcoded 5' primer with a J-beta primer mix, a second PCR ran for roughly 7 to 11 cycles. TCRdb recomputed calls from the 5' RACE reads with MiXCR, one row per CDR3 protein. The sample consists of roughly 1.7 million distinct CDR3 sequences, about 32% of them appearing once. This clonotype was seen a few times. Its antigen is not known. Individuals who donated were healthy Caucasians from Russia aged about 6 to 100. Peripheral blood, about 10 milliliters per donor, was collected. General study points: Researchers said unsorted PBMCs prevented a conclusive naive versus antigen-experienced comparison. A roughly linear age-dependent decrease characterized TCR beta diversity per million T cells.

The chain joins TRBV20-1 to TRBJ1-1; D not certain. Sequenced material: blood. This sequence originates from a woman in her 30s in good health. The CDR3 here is CSAKPTEAFF. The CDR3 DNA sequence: TGCAGTGCTAAACCCACTGAAGCTTTCTTT.